This T cell receptor beta chain was retrieved from a study of human T cells and chemical hapten exposure. In its sample, this clonotype was seen a few times. Time point meaning: patch test 1, 2 weeks after DPC sensitization. Stated treatment: therapeutic diphenylcyclopropenone sensitization with weekly scalp DPC. TCRdb reanalysed the RACE reads using MiXCR and keeps one entry per CDR3 protein. Here the sample spans tens of thousands of distinct CDR3 sequences, about 10% being singletons. The CDR3 is 18 residues long. The V and J ends lost 6 bases and 3 bases, in that order; junction bases with no gene match: 13. Germline values: CDR1 MDHEN, CDR2 SYDVKM.

The chain carries TRBV28 and TRBJ1-6; the match to TRBD1 covers 8 bases. The sequencing used whole blood, collected in connection with sensitization to the hapten diphenylcyclopropenone (DPC). The origin of this receptor is a man aged 35-49 years with alopecia areata. Some clones in this sample may be carry-over from other donors' samples. CDR3 sequence (DNA): TGTGCCAGCAGCCCGCAGTCGACAGGGGTGCTCTATAATTCACCCCTCCACTTT. It encodes CASSPQSTGVLYNSPLHF.